This T cell receptor (beta chain) was sequenced during a study of blood T cell repertoires in COVID-19. Study context: The analysed material was cDNA or gDNA that came from T cells, B-cell-depleted T cells, or PBMCs.

Seattle-derived patients entered the study during active infection and were followed longitudinally. TCRdb's copy holds only in-frame clones and misses some; the assay was immunoSEQ multiplex PCR. Here the sample spans more than 80,000 clones, 70% to 90% being singletons. The CDR3 loop spans 16 amino acids. V was pared by 4 bases and J by 4 bases, with 9 bases of the junction left unmatched. Germline-derived CDR1 and CDR2 are SGHRS and YFSETQ. Specimen: peripheral blood. J is TRBJ2-3 and V is TRBV5-1; 10 bases fit TRBD2. This clonotype was sampled from a woman aged 55-75 years with COVID-19, enrolled during active disease. The CDR3 DNA reads as TGCGCCAGCAGCCTTTCTAGCGGGGGTAGCGCAGATACGCAGTATTTT. Its protein product is CASSLSSGGSADTQYF.